The 11 T cell receptor beta chains presented below share a single source sample, sequenced in a study of CD4 T cell repertoires in COVID-19. Sequencing was done directly on freshly isolated, uncultured memory T cells. The data were produced by immunoSEQ multiplex PCR, yet TCRdb's version contains in-frame clones alone and is incomplete. In the table there are about 24,000 clones, over 90% of which are singletons. Sample: circulating follicular helper CD4+ T cells (cTfh) from blood, taken before the COVID-19 pandemic. The receptors were sampled from a human donor who had COVID-19.

The chain uses TRBV30 and TRBJ1-2; D perhaps matches TRBD1 (5 bases). The CDR3 has 13 residues. Between the trimmed V and J ends, which lost 7 bases and 4 bases, there was a span of 16 bases. Germline loops: CDR1 GTSNPN, CDR2 SVGIG (reference sequence). The CDR3 DNA sequence: TGTGCCTACTATACAGGTGGTGGCTATGGCTACACCTTC. Translation gives CAYYTGGGYGYTF.

This sequence joins TRBV7-2 and TRBJ1-5; 8 bases are shared with TRBD1. Trimming removed 1 base from V and 7 bases from J; junction bases left unmatched: 6. CDR1 is SGHTA and CDR2 is FQGNSA in the germline V gene. The CDR3 spans 15 residues. The CDR3 loop reads CASSLGQGLGQPQHF. CDR3 nucleotides: TGTGCCAGCAGCTTAGGACAGGGGTTAGGGCAGCCCCAGCATTTT.

This chain links TRBV5-1 with TRBJ2-5; D gene unclear. CDR3 size: 16 residues. The V and J ends lost 3 bases and 2 bases respectively, with 17 bases between them. Germline lookup yields CDR1 SGHRS and CDR2 YFSETQ. The CDR3 DNA sequence: TGCGCCAGCAGCTCCCGACCAGGTCCTACACAAGAGACCCAGTACTTC. It translates to CASSSRPGPTQETQYF.

The chain has TRBV10-1 and TRBJ1-1; D unclear. The V and J ends lost 7 bases and 5 bases respectively, with 11 bases between them. Germline loops: CDR1 WNHNN, CDR2 SYGVQD (reference sequence). The length of the CDR3 is 12 residues. This chain's CDR3 is CASNALETEAFF. As DNA, the CDR3 is TGCGCCAGCAACGCTCTTGAGACTGAAGCTTTCTTT.

The J gene is TRBJ1-5, the V gene TRBV10-3; possible D gene TRBD1, 5 bases. The germline V gene encodes CDR1 ENHRY and CDR2 SYGVKD. Trimming pared 3 bases from V and 6 bases from J, leaving 21 bases between. The CDR3 loop spans 17 amino acids. The CDR3 DNA reads TGTGCCATCAGTGAAGATCGGGGCGGGACCGGGGGTCAGCCCCAGCATTTT. Protein: CAISEDRGGTGGQPQHF.

The chain carries TRBV28 and TRBJ2-1, with a weak D call TRBD1 (6 bases). Per the germline V gene, CDR1 is MDHEN and CDR2 is SYDVKM. V was trimmed by 2 bases and J by 4 bases, leaving 18 bases between them. The CDR3 sequence is 17 residues long. The CDR3 region is CASSLGGPQTPYNEQFF. Here the CDR3 DNA reads TGTGCCAGCAGTTTAGGGGGCCCTCAAACCCCTTACAATGAGCAGTTCTTC.

The chain carries TRBV2 and TRBJ2-5; 11 nucleotides match TRBD1. Germline loops: CDR1 SNHLY, CDR2 FYNNEI. After removal of 4 bases from V and 3 bases from J, the junction contained 13 bases not matched to a gene. This CDR3 has 18 amino acids. The CDR3 nucleotides are TGTGCCAGCAGTGCTTTCCTTCCTAGGACAGGGGGCAAAGAGACCCAGTACTTC. Its translation: CASSAFLPRTGGKETQYF.

This clone was observed a single time. The chain uses TRBV10-3 and TRBJ2-7; 12 nucleotides align to TRBD2. Per the germline V gene, CDR1 is ENHRY and CDR2 is SYGVKD. CDR3 length: 16 amino acids. Unmatched junction bases numbered 7, after V lost 3 bases and J lost 4 bases. CDR3 residues: CAISEGGLAGQYEQYF. CDR3 in DNA: TGTGCCATCAGTGAAGGGGGACTAGCGGGCCAATACGAGCAGTACTTC.

V usage is TRBV5-1 and J usage is TRBJ2-5, with D possibly matching TRBD1 (5 bases). The CDR3 is 15 amino acids. Trimming pared 0 bases from V and 0 bases from J, leaving 9 bases between. CDR1 is SGHRS, CDR2 YFSETQ, per germline. The CDR3 is CASSLGGRDQETQYF. Written as DNA, the CDR3 is TGCGCCAGCAGCTTGGGGGGCAGGGACCAAGAGACCCAGTACTTC.

The CDR3 region has the DNA TGTGCCAGCAGCCAGGGACTAGCGGCTCAACAAGAGACCCAGTACTTC. Translating it yields CASSQGLAAQQETQYF. The chain links TRBV7-9 to TRBJ2-5; 11 bases are shared with TRBD2. J gave up 2 bases and V 5 bases, and 7 bases lay outside the gene matches. Germline V CDR1 and CDR2: SEHNR, FQNEAQ (reference sequence). The CDR3 length is 16 residues.

The V and J genes are TRBV19 and TRBJ1-5, with a weak D call TRBD1 (6 bases). CDR3 length: 16 amino acids. Looked up from germline, CDR1 is LNHDA and CDR2 is SQIVND (reference sequence). Trimming shortened V by 3 bases and J by 3 bases, and 15 bases separated the two germline ends. The CDR3 protein is CASSMETGLTNQPQHF. Here the CDR3 DNA reads TGTGCCAGTAGTATGGAGACAGGTCTTACCAATCAGCCCCAGCATTTT.